The sequence of this T cell receptor (beta chain) was determined in a study of vaccination and CD4 T cells after COVID-19. Documented treatment: approximately nine-day PBMC culture with coronavirus spike peptide pools or control peptides (ViraFEST assay). Concerning this clonotype: Its cognate antigen is unknown.

Cultured CD4+ T cell DNA was sequenced using the Oncomine TCR Beta short-read assay. TCRdb fed the PCR reads into MiXCR, producing one record per CDR3 protein. The sample lists approximately 11,000 distinct CDR3 sequences, roughly 38% seen once, with around a quarter in the top ten. Trimming took 7 bases from V and 1 from J, leaving 11 bases between them. The CDR3 length is 14 residues. Germline CDR1 is SEHNR and CDR2 is FQNEAQ (reference sequence). This sequence originates from a human donor with COVID-19. The V gene is TRBV7-9, the J gene TRBJ1-5; maybe TRBD1 (6 bases). Source material: cultured CD4+ T cells from blood. The CDR3 bases are TGTGCCAGCAACATGGGGGCGAGCAATCAGCCCCAGCATTTT. It encodes CASNMGASNQPQHF.